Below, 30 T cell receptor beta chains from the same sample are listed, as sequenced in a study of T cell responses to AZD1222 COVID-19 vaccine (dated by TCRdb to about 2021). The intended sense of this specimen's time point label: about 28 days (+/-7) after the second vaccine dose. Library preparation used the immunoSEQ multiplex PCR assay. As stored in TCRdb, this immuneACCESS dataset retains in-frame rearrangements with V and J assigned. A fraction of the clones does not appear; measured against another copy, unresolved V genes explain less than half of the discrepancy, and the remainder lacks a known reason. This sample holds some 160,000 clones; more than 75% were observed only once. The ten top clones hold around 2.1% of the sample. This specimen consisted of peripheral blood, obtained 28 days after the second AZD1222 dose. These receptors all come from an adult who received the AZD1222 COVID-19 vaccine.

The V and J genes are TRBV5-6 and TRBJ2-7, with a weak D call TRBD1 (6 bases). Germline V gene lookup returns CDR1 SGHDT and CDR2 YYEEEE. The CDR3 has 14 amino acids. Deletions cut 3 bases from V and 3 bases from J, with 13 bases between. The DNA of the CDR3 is TGTGCCAGCAGCTCTCCCGGGACAAACTACGAGCAGTACTTC. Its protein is CASSSPGTNYEQYF. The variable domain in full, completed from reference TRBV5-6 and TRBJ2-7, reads DAGVTQSPTHLIKTRGQQVTLRCSPKSGHDTVSWYQQALGQGPQFIFQYYEEEERQRGNFPDRFSGHQFPNYSSELNVNALLLGDSALYLCASSSPGTNYEQYFGPGTRLTVT.

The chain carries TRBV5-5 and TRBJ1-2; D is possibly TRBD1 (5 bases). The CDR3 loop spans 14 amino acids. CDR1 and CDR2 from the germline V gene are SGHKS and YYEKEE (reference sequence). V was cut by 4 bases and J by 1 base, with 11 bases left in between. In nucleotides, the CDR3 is TGTGCCAGCAGCCCCCAGGGAGTTAACTATGGCTACACCTTC. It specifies CASSPQGVNYGYTF.

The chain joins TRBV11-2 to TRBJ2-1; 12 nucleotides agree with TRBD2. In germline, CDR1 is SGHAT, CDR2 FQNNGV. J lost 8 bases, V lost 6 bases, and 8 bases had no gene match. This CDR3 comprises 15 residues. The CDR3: CASRRSSGGVDEQFF. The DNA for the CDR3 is TGTGCCAGCAGACGATCTAGCGGGGGGGTGGATGAGCAGTTCTTC.

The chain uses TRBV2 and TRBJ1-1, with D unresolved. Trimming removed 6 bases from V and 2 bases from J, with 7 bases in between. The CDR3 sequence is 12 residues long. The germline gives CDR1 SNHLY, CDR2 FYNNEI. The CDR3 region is CASSALNTEAFF. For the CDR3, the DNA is TGTGCCAGCAGCGCGTTAAACACTGAAGCTTTCTTT.

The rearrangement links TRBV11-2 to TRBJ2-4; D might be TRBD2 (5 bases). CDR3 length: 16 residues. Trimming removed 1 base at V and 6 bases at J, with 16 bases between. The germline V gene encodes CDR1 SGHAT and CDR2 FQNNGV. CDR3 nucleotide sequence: TGTGCCAGCAGCTTAGGGCCCCTAGGTGGGAGAAACATTCAGTACTTC. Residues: CASSLGPLGGRNIQYF.

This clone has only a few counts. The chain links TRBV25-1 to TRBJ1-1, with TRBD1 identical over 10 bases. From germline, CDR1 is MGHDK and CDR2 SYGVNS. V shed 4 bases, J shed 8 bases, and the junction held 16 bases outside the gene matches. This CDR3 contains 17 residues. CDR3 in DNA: TGTGCCAGCAGTGCCCAATGGGGACAGGGGAAGGACGCCGAAGCTTTCTTT. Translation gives CASSAQWGQGKDAEAFF.

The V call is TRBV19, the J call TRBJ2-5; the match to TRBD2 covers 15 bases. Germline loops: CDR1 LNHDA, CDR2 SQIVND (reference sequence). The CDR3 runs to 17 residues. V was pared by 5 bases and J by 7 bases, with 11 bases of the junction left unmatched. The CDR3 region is CASSSRTSGRAWGTQYF. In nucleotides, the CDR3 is TGTGCCAGTAGTTCAAGGACTAGCGGGAGGGCATGGGGGACCCAGTACTTC.

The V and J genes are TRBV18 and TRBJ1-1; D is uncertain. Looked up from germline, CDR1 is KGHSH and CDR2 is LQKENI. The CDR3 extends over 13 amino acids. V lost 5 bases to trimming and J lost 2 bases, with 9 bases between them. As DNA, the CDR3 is TGTGCCAGCTCATCGGGCTCTAACACTGAAGCTTTCTTT. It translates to CASSSGSNTEAFF.

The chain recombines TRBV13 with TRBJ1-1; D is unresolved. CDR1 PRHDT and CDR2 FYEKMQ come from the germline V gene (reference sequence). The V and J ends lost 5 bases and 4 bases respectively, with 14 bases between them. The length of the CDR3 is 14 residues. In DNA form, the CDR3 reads TGTGCCAGCAGCCCCCAACAATGGGTCACTGAAGCTTTCTTT. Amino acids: CASSPQQWVTEAFF.

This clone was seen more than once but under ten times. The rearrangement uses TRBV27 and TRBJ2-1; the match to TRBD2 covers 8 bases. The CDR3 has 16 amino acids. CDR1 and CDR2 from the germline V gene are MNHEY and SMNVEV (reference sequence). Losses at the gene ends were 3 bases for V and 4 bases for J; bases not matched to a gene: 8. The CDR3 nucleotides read TGTGCCAGCAGTTTTACCGGGACTAGAGGATACAATGAGCAGTTCTTC. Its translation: CASSFTGTRGYNEQFF.

The CDR3, as DNA: TGTGCCAGCAGTGAAAGGGATATCCGAACTAATGAAAAACTGTTTTTT. This encodes CASSERDIRTNEKLFF. V usage is TRBV2 and J usage is TRBJ1-4; D remains ambiguous. CDR1 is SNHLY, CDR2 FYNNEI, per germline. Trimming pared 2 bases from V and 1 base from J, leaving 11 bases between. This CDR3 region has 16 residues.

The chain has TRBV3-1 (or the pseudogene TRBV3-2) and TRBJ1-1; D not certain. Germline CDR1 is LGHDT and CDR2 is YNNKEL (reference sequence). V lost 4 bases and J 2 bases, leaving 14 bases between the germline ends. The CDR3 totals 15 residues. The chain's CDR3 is CASSPRREGNTEAFF. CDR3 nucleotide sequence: TGTGCCAGCAGCCCCCGACGTGAGGGAAACACTGAAGCTTTCTTT.

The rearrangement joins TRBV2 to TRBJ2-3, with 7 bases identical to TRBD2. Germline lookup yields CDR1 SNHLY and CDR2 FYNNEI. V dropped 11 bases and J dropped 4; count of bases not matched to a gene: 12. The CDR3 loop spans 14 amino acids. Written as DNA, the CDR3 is TGTGCCGTTGGTGGACTAGTACGTTCAGATACGCAGTATTTT. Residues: CAVGGLVRSDTQYF.

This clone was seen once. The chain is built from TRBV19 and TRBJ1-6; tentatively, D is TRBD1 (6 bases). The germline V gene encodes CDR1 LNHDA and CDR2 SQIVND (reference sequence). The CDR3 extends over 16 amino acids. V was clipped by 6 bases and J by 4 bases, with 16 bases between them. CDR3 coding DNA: TGTGCCAGTAGGATGGAACAGGGACAATATAATTCACCCCTCCACTTT. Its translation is CASRMEQGQYNSPLHF.

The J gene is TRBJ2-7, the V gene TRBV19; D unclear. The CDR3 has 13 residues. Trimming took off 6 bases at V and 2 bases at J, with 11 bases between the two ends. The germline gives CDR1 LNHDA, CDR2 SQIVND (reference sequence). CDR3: CASSRGEPYEQYF. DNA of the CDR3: TGTGCCAGTAGCCGCGGTGAGCCCTACGAGCAGTACTTC.

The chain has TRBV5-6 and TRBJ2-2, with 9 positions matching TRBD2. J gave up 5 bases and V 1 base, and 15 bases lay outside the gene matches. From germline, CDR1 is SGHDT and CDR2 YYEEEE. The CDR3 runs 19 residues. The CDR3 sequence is CASSLTPRAGGDFTGELFF. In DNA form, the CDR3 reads TGTGCCAGCAGCTTGACCCCCAGAGCGGGGGGCGATTTTACCGGGGAGCTGTTTTTT.

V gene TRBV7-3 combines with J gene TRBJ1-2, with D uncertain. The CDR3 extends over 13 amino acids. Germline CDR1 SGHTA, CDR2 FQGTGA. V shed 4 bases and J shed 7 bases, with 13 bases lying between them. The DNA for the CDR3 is TGTGCCAGCAGCTCCGAGGCGGGGTTTGGCTACACCTTC. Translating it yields CASSSEAGFGYTF.

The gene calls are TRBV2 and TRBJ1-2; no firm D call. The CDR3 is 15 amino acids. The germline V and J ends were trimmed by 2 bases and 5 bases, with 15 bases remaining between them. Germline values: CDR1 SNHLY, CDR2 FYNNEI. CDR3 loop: CASSEFGPSAYGYTF. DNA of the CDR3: TGTGCCAGCAGTGAATTTGGGCCTTCAGCTTATGGCTACACCTTC.

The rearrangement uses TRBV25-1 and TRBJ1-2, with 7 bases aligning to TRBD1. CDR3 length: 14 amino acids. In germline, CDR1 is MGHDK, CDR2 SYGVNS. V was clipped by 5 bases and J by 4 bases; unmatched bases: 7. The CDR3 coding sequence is TGTGCCAGCAGTTGGGGGGACAGAGGCTATGGCTACACCTTC. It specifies CASSWGDRGYGYTF.

The CDR3 loop is CASSWTSDGELFF. The CDR3 DNA is TGTGCCAGCAGCTGGACTAGCGACGGGGAGCTGTTTTTT. This rearrangement joins TRBV6-2 or TRBV6-3 to TRBJ2-2, with 9 bases identical to TRBD2. Trimming cost V 6 bases and J 7 bases; bases outside gene matches: 3. Germline CDR1 and CDR2: MNHEY and SVGEGT. CDR3 size: 13 residues.

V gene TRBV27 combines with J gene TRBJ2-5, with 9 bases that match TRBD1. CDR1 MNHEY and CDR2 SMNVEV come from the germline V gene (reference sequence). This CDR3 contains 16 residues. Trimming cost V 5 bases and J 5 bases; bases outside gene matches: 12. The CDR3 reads CASSPSIRTGAETQYF. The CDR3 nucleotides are TGTGCCAGCAGTCCCTCGATTCGGACAGGGGCGGAGACCCAGTACTTC.

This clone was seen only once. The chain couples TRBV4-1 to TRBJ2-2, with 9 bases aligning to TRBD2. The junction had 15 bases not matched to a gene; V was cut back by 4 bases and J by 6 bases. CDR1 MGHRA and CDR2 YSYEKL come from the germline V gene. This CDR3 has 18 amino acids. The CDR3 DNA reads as TGCGCCAGCAGCCGCCTGGAGCCGGGACTAGCCTTTCCCGGGGAGCTGTTTTTT. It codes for CASSRLEPGLAFPGELFF.

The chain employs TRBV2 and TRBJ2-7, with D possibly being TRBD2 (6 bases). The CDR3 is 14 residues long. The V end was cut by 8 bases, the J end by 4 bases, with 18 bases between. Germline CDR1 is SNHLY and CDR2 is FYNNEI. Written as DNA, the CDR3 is TGTGCCAGCGCGGGACCTTCTTGGAGTTACGAGCAGTACTTC. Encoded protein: CASAGPSWSYEQYF. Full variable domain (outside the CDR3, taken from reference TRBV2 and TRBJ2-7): EPEVTQTPSHQVTQMGQEVILRCVPISNHLYFYWYRQILGQKVEFLVSFYNNEISEKSEIFDDQFSVERPDGSNFTLKIRSTKLEDSAMYFCASAGPSWSYEQYFGPGTRLTVT.

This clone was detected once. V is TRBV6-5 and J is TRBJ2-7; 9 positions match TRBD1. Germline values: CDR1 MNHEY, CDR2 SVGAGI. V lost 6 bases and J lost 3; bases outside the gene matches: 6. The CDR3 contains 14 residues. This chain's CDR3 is CASSFGTGYYEQYF. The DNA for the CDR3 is TGTGCCAGCAGCTTTGGGACAGGGTACTACGAGCAGTACTTC.

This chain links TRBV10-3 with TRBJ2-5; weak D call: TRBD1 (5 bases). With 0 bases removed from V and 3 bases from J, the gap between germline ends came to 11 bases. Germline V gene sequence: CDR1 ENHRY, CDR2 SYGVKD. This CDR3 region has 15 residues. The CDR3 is CAISESGRVEETQYF. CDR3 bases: TGTGCCATCAGTGAGTCGGGCAGGGTCGAAGAGACCCAGTACTTC.

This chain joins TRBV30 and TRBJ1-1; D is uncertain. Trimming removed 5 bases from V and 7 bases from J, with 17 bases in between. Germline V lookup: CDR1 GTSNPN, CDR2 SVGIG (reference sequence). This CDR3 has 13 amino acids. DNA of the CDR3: TGTGCCTGGGACATTACAAACTTAGGTGAAGCTTTCTTT. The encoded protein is CAWDITNLGEAFF.

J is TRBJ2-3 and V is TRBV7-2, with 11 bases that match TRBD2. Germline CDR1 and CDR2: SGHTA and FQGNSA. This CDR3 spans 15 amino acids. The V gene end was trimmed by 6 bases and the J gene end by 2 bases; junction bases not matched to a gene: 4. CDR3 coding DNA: TGTGCCAGCAGGCTAGCGGGGGGAAACACAGATACGCAGTATTTT. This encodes CASRLAGGNTDTQYF.

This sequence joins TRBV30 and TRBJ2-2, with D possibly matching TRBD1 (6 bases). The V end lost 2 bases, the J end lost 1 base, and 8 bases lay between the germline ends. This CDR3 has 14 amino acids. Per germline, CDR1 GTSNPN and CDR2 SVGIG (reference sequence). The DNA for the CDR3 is TGTGCCTGGAGTTACAGGGTGAACACCGGGGAGCTGTTTTTT. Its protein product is CAWSYRVNTGELFF.

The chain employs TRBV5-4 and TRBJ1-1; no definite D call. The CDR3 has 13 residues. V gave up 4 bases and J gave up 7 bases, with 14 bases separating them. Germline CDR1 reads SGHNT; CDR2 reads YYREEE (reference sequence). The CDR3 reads CASSLQREGEAFF. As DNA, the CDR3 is TGTGCCAGCAGCCTTCAACGGGAGGGTGAAGCTTTCTTT.

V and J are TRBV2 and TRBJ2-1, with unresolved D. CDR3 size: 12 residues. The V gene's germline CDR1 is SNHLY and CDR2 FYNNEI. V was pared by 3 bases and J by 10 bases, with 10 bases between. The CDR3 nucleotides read TGTGCCAGCAGTGAGCCCCAACTAGAGCAGTTCTTC. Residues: CASSEPQLEQFF.